The source of this TCR beta chain is a study of early T cells in non-severe SARS-CoV-2 infection. Overall study context: Alpha and beta chains were unpaired, from unsorted whole-blood bulk RNA.

This clonotype was counted many times. The antigen remains unidentified. CDR3 length equals 15 residues. Germline V gene lookup returns CDR1 MGHRA and CDR2 YSYEKL. V was clipped by 4 bases and J by 7 bases; unmatched bases: 11. Study findings and constraints: Matching against VDJdb likely underestimated virus-specific expansions, favoring anti-spike CD8.

A single record per CDR3 protein comes from TCRdb applying MiXCR to the 5' RACE reads. The sample has some 49,000 distinct CDR3 sequences; about 11% are singletons. The TCR sequence derives from an adult who was a healthcare worker with PCR-confirmed SARS-CoV-2 infection or an uninfected control (not recorded which). V and J are TRBV4-1 and TRBJ1-2; TRBD1 agrees at 8 bases. Sequencing was carried out using whole blood. The CDR3: CASSLAGQGGLGYTF. CDR3 DNA sequence: TGCGCCAGCAGCCTAGCTGGACAGGGTGGACTTGGCTACACCTTC.